One and the same sample provided the 30 T cell receptor beta chains below, sequenced in a study of blood T cell repertoires in COVID-19. Libraries were prepared by immunoSEQ multiplex PCR; TCRdb keeps only in-frame clonotypes and omits some of them. The profile shows about 400,000 clones, approximately 91% of them singletons. Source material: PBMCs or T cells enriched from blood (not recorded which). The receptors derive from a woman between 35 and 50 years old with acute COVID-19.

This clone was seen repeatedly, ten times or more. J is TRBJ2-5 and V is TRBV7-9; 9 bases agree with TRBD2. CDR1 is SEHNR, CDR2 FQNEAQ, per germline (reference sequence). The CDR3 sequence is 16 residues long. Trimming removed 5 bases from V and 0 bases from J; junction bases left unmatched: 7. CDR3 in amino acids: CASSTGTSLYQETQYF. Written as DNA, the CDR3 is TGTGCCAGCAGCACCGGGACTAGCTTGTACCAAGAGACCCAGTACTTC. The full variable domain, its missing parts supplied by reference TRBV7-9 and TRBJ2-5, is DTGVSQNPRHKITKRGQNVTFRCDPISEHNRLYWYRQTLGQGPEFLTYFQNEAQLEKSRLLSDRFSAERPKGSFSTLEIQRTEQGDSAMYLCASSTGTSLYQETQYFGPGTRLLVL.

V and J are TRBV29-1 and TRBJ1-3; no reliable D call. CDR1 SQVTM and CDR2 ANQGSEA come from the germline V gene. This CDR3 is 13 amino acids long. V was cut by 7 bases and J by 4 bases, with 14 bases left in between. The CDR3 nucleotides read TGCAGCGGCCGGATGGGAGGCGGAAACACCATATATTTT. Its translation: CSGRMGGGNTIYF.

This chain joins TRBV19 and TRBJ1-3; weak D call: TRBD1 (6 bases). The germline CDR1 and CDR2 sequences are LNHDA and SQIVND (reference sequence). CDR3 length equals 16 residues. Trimming pared 5 bases from V and 8 bases from J, leaving 22 bases between. CDR3 sequence: CASSFLQGRAGDTIYF. The DNA for the CDR3 is TGTGCCAGTAGTTTCTTACAGGGAAGGGCAGGTGACACCATATATTTT.

This chain connects TRBV18 to TRBJ2-4; TRBD1 matches 7 bases. Germline V gives CDR1 KGHSH, CDR2 LQKENI. V dropped 3 bases and J dropped 9; count of bases not matched to a gene: 8. The CDR3 runs to 14 residues. The CDR3 nucleotides are TGTGCCAGCTCACCCCATAGACAGGGTGTCATTCAGTACTTC. Amino acids: CASSPHRQGVIQYF. The full variable domain, with the rest looked up from reference TRBV18 and TRBJ2-4, is NAGVMQNPRHLVRRRGQEARLRCSPMKGHSHVYWYRQLPEEGLKFMVYLQKENIIDESGMPKERFSAEFPKEGPSILRIQQVVRGDSAAYFCASSPHRQGVIQYFGAGTRLSVL.

This chain links TRBV6-5 with TRBJ2-1; 9 bases are shared with TRBD2. CDR1 MNHEY and CDR2 SVGAGI come from the germline V gene. This CDR3 spans 15 amino acids. With V trimmed by 6 bases and J by 5 bases, 8 bases remained unmatched. The CDR3 region is CASRTSSGDDNEQFF. CDR3 nucleotides: TGTGCCAGCAGGACTTCTAGCGGGGACGACAATGAGCAGTTCTTC.

The table lists this clone with a few counts. The chain couples TRBV21-1 to TRBJ1-3; the table's D gene call, TRBD1, was not cross checked with the DNA. TRBV21-1 is designated a pseudogene. This CDR3 region has 15 residues. This CDR3 reads CASSKGDSSGNTIYF. The CDR3 DNA follows: TGTGCCAGCAGCAAAGGGGACAGCTCTGGAAACACCATATATTTT.

The chain couples TRBV5-1 to TRBJ2-3; 8 nucleotides agree with TRBD2. Per germline, CDR1 SGHRS and CDR2 YFSETQ. Trimming removed 4 bases from V and 9 bases from J; junction bases left unmatched: 7. The CDR3 has 13 amino acids. In DNA form, the CDR3 reads TGCGCCAGCAGCCCGGGGGGGCGTACCACGCAGTATTTT. The encoded protein is CASSPGGRTTQYF.

The table lists this clone with a count of one. V and J are TRBV4-2 and TRBJ1-2; D remains unclear. The CDR3 extends over 12 amino acids. Trimming cost V 0 bases and J 8 bases, with 7 bases left between them. Germline lookup yields CDR1 LGHNA and CDR2 YNFKEQ. The CDR3 sequence is CASSQETNGYTF. The CDR3 DNA reads as TGTGCCAGCAGCCAAGAGACAAACGGCTACACCTTC.

The rearrangement links TRBV7-9 to TRBJ2-7; D gene uncertain. The CDR3 is 14 amino acids. Trimming took 1 base from V and 5 from J, leaving 12 bases between them. Germline V gives CDR1 SEHNR, CDR2 FQNEAQ (reference sequence). CDR3 region: CASSLVGDTDEQYF. CDR3 DNA: TGTGCCAGCAGCTTAGTAGGTGACACCGACGAGCAGTACTTC.

The V and J genes are TRBV10-3 and TRBJ1-1; tentatively, D is TRBD1 (5 bases). Germline CDR1 is ENHRY and CDR2 is SYGVKD. The length of the CDR3 is 11 residues. The V and J ends lost 7 bases and 7 bases respectively, with 10 bases between them. Here the CDR3 reads CAIIERGEAFF. As DNA, the CDR3 is TGTGCCATCATCGAAAGGGGTGAAGCTTTCTTT.

This clone was counted a single time. This chain uses TRBV7-9 with TRBJ2-4; D is unresolved. This CDR3 spans 19 amino acids. V lost 1 base, J lost 0 bases, and 19 bases lay in between. Per the germline V gene, CDR1 is SEHNR and CDR2 is FQNEAQ (reference sequence). The CDR3 sequence: CASSLDGGGGKLAKNIQYF. CDR3 sequence (DNA): TGTGCCAGCAGCTTAGACGGCGGCGGCGGAAAGCTAGCCAAAAACATTCAGTACTTC.

This rearrangement joins TRBV6-5 to TRBJ1-4; possible D gene TRBD1, 5 bases. The CDR3 extends over 12 amino acids. V was trimmed by 7 bases and J by 8 bases, leaving 11 bases between them. The germline V gene has CDR1 MNHEY and CDR2 SVGAGI. Here the CDR3 DNA reads TGTGCCAGCACAGGGTTCAACGAAAAACTGTTTTTT. Translated: CASTGFNEKLFF.

The CDR3 nucleotides read TGCAGCGTTGAAGAGTGGCTGGGGGGAAAAGAGACCCAGTACTTC. Encoded protein: CSVEEWLGGKETQYF. The chain is built from TRBV29-1 and TRBJ2-5; weak D call: TRBD2 (6 bases). Looked up from germline, CDR1 is SQVTM and CDR2 is ANQGSEA. Trimming cost V 0 bases and J 3 bases, with 14 bases left between them. The CDR3 totals 15 residues.

The J gene is TRBJ1-6, the V gene TRBV30, with D unresolved. The germline gives CDR1 GTSNPN, CDR2 SVGIG (reference sequence). The length of the CDR3 is 13 residues. Trimming left V 1 base short and J 9 bases short, with 10 bases between. CDR3 in DNA: TGTGCCTGGAGTGGCTTTGGGCTTTCACCCCTCCACTTT. Protein sequence: CAWSGFGLSPLHF.

The chain is built from TRBV4-1 and TRBJ1-1, with D possibly matching TRBD1 (6 bases). V shed 3 bases and J shed 5 bases, with 13 bases lying between them. The germline CDR1 and CDR2 sequences are MGHRA and YSYEKL. The CDR3 totals 14 residues. In DNA, the CDR3 is TGCGCCAGCAGCCAGTTATCAGGGGAGACTGAAGCTTTCTTT. Translation: CASSQLSGETEAFF.

This clone was counted a single time. This chain links TRBV15 with TRBJ1-4, with D possibly being TRBD1 (6 bases). V gave up 5 bases and J gave up 4 bases, with 14 bases separating them. From germline, CDR1 is LNHNV and CDR2 YYDKDF (reference sequence). The CDR3 contains 15 residues. The CDR3 loop is CATSPGGRDNEKLFF. The CDR3 DNA follows: TGTGCCACCAGCCCGGGGGGCAGGGATAATGAAAAACTGTTTTTT.

The V call is TRBV2, the J call TRBJ1-2, with TRBD1 matching 7 bases. The CDR3 contains 15 residues. Trimming at V came to 6 bases and at J to 0 bases, leaving 7 bases not matched to a gene. Germline CDR1 SNHLY, CDR2 FYNNEI. The CDR3 DNA sequence: TGTGCCAGCAGCTCCAGGCAGGGGGCTAACTATGGCTACACCTTC. Translated, it gives CASSSRQGANYGYTF.

The CDR3 DNA follows: TGCGCCAGCAGCCAGGGGAGCGGGGGATCCTACGAGCAGTACTTC. It translates to CASSQGSGGSYEQYF. The genes are TRBV5-1 and TRBJ2-7, with 8 positions matching TRBD2. Germline CDR1 is SGHRS and CDR2 is YFSETQ. V lost 4 bases to trimming and J lost 1 base; unmatched junction nucleotides: 7. The CDR3 totals 15 residues. The whole variable domain, remainder taken from reference TRBV5-1 and TRBJ2-7, is KAGVTQTPRYLIKTRGQQVTLSCSPISGHRSVSWYQQTPGQGLQFLFEYFSETQRNKGNFPGRFSGRQFSNSRSEMNVSTLELGDSALYLCASSQGSGGSYEQYFGPGTRLTVT.

The chain has TRBV15 and TRBJ2-1; D might be TRBD1 (6 bases). The CDR3 spans 15 residues. V lost 3 bases to trimming and J lost 7 bases, with 16 bases between them. From germline, CDR1 is LNHNV and CDR2 YYDKDF (reference sequence). The CDR3, as DNA: TGTGCCACCAGCAGCAGGGGCCCTCACGGGAATGAGCAGTTCTTC. It yields the protein CATSSRGPHGNEQFF.

The chain is built from TRBV5-6 and TRBJ2-3; 8 nucleotides align to TRBD1. Germline V gene lookup returns CDR1 SGHDT and CDR2 YYEEEE. This CDR3 comprises 15 residues. Trimming at V came to 4 bases and at J to 4 bases, leaving 8 bases not matched to a gene. CDR3 protein: CASSRDRGPPDTQYF. Here the CDR3 DNA reads TGTGCCAGCAGCCGCGACAGGGGCCCACCAGATACGCAGTATTTT.

A single count supports this clone. The chain links TRBV12-3 or TRBV12-4 to TRBJ1-6; D unresolved. This CDR3 has 12 residues. Trimming stripped 6 bases from V and 9 bases from J, with 9 bases between. CDR3 residues: CASSPNSSPLHF. CDR3 in DNA: TGTGCCAGCAGCCCCAACAGTTCACCCCTCCACTTT.

This clone was found once. This rearrangement joins TRBV4-2 to TRBJ2-7; D is unclear. The ends were cut back, 3 bases at V and 1 base at J, with 13 bases in the middle. The germline CDR1 and CDR2 sequences are LGHNA and YNFKEQ. CDR3 length: 15 amino acids. In DNA form, the CDR3 reads TGTGCCAGCAGCCACGAGCGTGGCGGTTCCTACGAGCAGTACTTC. It yields the protein CASSHERGGSYEQYF.

About this clone itself: Within the sample, other DNA sequences also encode this same CDR3. The gene calls are TRBV2 and TRBJ1-1; perhaps TRBD1 as D (6 bases). The CDR3 is made up of 14 amino acids. Germline V gene data show CDR1 as SNHLY and CDR2 as FYNNEI. The V end was cut by 2 bases, the J end by 3 bases, with 10 bases between. The CDR3 region is CASSEQGSDTEAFF. The CDR3 DNA is TGTGCCAGCAGTGAACAGGGGAGTGACACTGAAGCTTTCTTT.

V usage is TRBV7-8 and J usage is TRBJ1-5; D may be TRBD1 (5 bases). Germline V gene lookup returns CDR1 SGHVS and CDR2 FQNEAQ. The CDR3 is 17 residues long. V was pared by 5 bases and J by 5 bases, with 22 bases between. DNA for the CDR3: TGTGCCAGCAGCCTGGTATCGTGGGGCACCGAGGATCAGCCCCAGCATTTT. Translation gives CASSLVSWGTEDQPQHF. The variable domain in full, with the rest retrieved from reference TRBV7-8 and TRBJ1-5, is GAGVSQSPRYKVAKRGQDVALRCDPISGHVSLFWYQQALGQGPEFLTYFQNEAQLDKSGLPSDRFFAERPEGSVSTLKIQRTQQEDSAVYLCASSLVSWGTEDQPQHFGDGTRLSIL.

This clone occurred once. The chain recombines TRBV30 with TRBJ2-1; TRBD2 matches at 10 bases. CDR1 is GTSNPN, CDR2 SVGIG, per germline (reference sequence). The CDR3 covers 16 residues. The V and J ends lost 2 bases and 2 bases, in that order; junction bases with no gene match: 6. The CDR3 here is CAWSHLSGGAYNEQFF. CDR3 nucleotides: TGTGCCTGGAGTCACCTAAGCGGGGGGGCCTACAATGAGCAGTTCTTC.

This CDR3 is CAWSTLSGATDTQYF. The CDR3 nucleotides are TGTGCCTGGAGTACCCTTAGCGGGGCCACAGATACGCAGTATTTT. The chain is built from TRBV30 and TRBJ2-3; 8 bases line up with TRBD2. CDR1 and CDR2 from the germline V gene are GTSNPN and SVGIG (reference sequence). J lost 2 bases, V lost 2 bases, and 6 bases had no gene match. The CDR3 extends over 15 amino acids.

The chain is built from TRBV3-1 (or the pseudogene TRBV3-2) and TRBJ2-3, with TRBD2 identical over 15 bases. Germline assignment: CDR1 LGHDT and CDR2 YNNKEL (reference sequence). The CDR3 loop spans 17 amino acids. V gave up 1 base and J gave up 5 bases; unmatched junction bases: 4. The CDR3 DNA is TGTGCCAGCAGCCAAGGGACTAGCGGGGGGGCTGTAGATACGCAGTATTTT. It specifies CASSQGTSGGAVDTQYF.

V is TRBV29-1 and J is TRBJ2-1, with TRBD2 identical over 7 bases. The length of the CDR3 is 13 residues. Germline CDR1 SQVTM, CDR2 ANQGSEA. V trimming: 5 bases; J trimming: 10 bases; junction bases outside the gene matches: 11. Here the CDR3 DNA reads TGCAGCGTTAGGACAACCACCGGGGGGGAGCAGTTCTTC. It specifies CSVRTTTGGEQFF.

This sequence joins TRBV5-6 and TRBJ1-5; tentatively, D is TRBD1 (6 bases). In germline, CDR1 is SGHDT, CDR2 YYEEEE. The V end lost 0 bases, the J end lost 4 bases, and 11 bases lay between the germline ends. CDR3 size: 15 residues. CDR3 nucleotide sequence: TGTGCCAGCAGCTTGGAAGGGGGTTTTAATCAGCCCCAGCATTTT. The encoded protein is CASSLEGGFNQPQHF.

The chain uses TRBV5-1 and TRBJ2-1; 13 bases agree with TRBD2. This CDR3 comprises 18 residues. Trimming at V came to 4 bases and at J to 5 bases, leaving 12 bases not matched to a gene. Germline CDR1 and CDR2: SGHRS and YFSETQ. The CDR3 nucleotides read TGCGCCAGCAGCCCGGGGCCGGGACTAGCGGGGCCCCACAATGAGCAGTTCTTC. It translates to CASSPGPGLAGPHNEQFF.